This TCR beta chain was recovered during a study of blood T cells in healthy people across ages. Then a second PCR, running about 6 to 12 cycles, was carried out with a sample-barcoded 5' primer and a J-beta primer mix. MiXCR was run by TCRdb on the 5' RACE reads, yielding one entry per CDR3 protein. The sample records around 850,000 distinct CDR3 sequences, roughly 34% being singletons. Germline V lookup: CDR1 SGHDT, CDR2 YYEEEE. The CDR3 runs 16 residues. V lost 4 bases, J lost 7 bases, and 16 bases stayed unmatched. This clonotype turned up a few times. The sequenced sample was blood. This TCR came from a man between 18 and 35 years old in good health. The V gene is TRBV5-6, the J gene TRBJ1-1; 7 bases map to TRBD1. The CDR3 DNA sequence: TGTGCCAGCAGCCCTCCAGGTTGGCAGGGGGTAAATGAAGCTTTCTTT. It is translated as CASSPPGWQGVNEAFF.